This T cell receptor beta chain was sequenced for a study of CXCR3-negative and CXCR3-positive naive CD8 T cells. General study points: More hydrophobic TRB CDR3s were found in CXCR3-positive naive cells than in CXCR3-negative naive cells.

The TRB libraries of cDNA were built by UMI-labeled 5' RACE. From the 5' RACE reads, TCRdb lists one entry per CDR3 protein and no DNA. The data include approximately 59,000 distinct CDR3 sequences; the top ten clones carry around 0.7%. On this clonotype itself: What it binds is unknown.

The CDR3 consists of 13 residues. CDR1 and CDR2 (germline): DFQATT, SNEGSKA (reference sequence). The chain recombines TRBV20-1 with TRBJ2-4; TCRdb indicates TRBD1, and absent DNA this call remains unverified. The sequence was obtained from a human donor in good health. Some clones in this sample may be carry-over from other donors' samples. The specimen was naive CXCR3+ CD8+ T cells from blood. Subset meaning: CD45RO-CCR7+CD27+CD95- naive CD8+ T cells expressing CXCR3 (TNR3+). CDR3 sequence: CSVGVGGGNIQYF.